This T cell receptor (beta chain) comes out of a study of shared clonotypes between healthy human individuals. CD45RO-negative CD8 cells positively selected for CCR7 made up the naive population, which excluded terminally differentiated effector memory CD45RA+ cells. A note on this clone: Antigen specificity is unknown.

The germline gives CDR1 MGHDK, CDR2 SYGVNS. The junction had 9 bases not matched to a gene; V was cut back by 3 bases and J by 4 bases. The CDR3 consists of 16 residues. The data were produced by immunoSEQ multiplex PCR, yet TCRdb's version contains in-frame clones alone and is incomplete. There are about 590,000 clones in the sample; 95% to 96% occur only once, and 0.11% lies in the top ten. Study-wide results and limits: Only blood was sampled; tissue repertoires likely differ.

The sequence came from a woman in her twenties or thirties in good health. V gene TRBV25-1 combines with J gene TRBJ2-3, with 8 bases that match TRBD2. Sequenced: naive CD8+ T cells sorted from blood. CDR3 sequence: CASSDMREVGPDTQYF. The CDR3 DNA is TGTGCCAGCAGTGATATGCGGGAGGTGGGTCCAGATACGCAGTATTTT.